This is a list of T cell receptor beta chains from one sample in a study of cytomegalovirus exposure and HLA in healthy donors. Profiled with immunoSEQ multiplex PCR; TCRdb holds only in-frame clones, not every one. The sample yields more than 200,000 clones, over 65% seen once. Sequences were obtained from PBMCs. The origin of the receptors is a human donor in good health. Each CDR3 is given without its conserved first and last residue.

V gene	J gene	CDR3 protein
TRBV10-2	TRBJ2-7	ASSERPPDRDQAGEQY
TRBV5-1	TRBJ2-3	ASSLDRVDTQY
TRBV5-1	TRBJ1-1	ASSLDTGGAGAF
TRBV4-2	TRBJ2-3	ASSQETSQFADTQY
TRBV7-9	TRBJ2-1	ASSLSGAYNEQF
TRBV19	TRBJ1-2	ASSPRRQYGYT
TRBV5-1	TRBJ2-7	ASRAGLAGISYEQY
TRBV18	TRBJ2-7	ASSPPAGKVGSEQY
TRBV7-9	TRBJ2-7	ASSPKQVSYEQY
TRBV4-1	TRBJ2-1	ASSQEITASGSPYNEQF
TRBV4-1	TRBJ2-7	ASSQEPTGSPYEQY
TRBV28	TRBJ2-3	ASILRGRGRSDTQY
TRBV27	TRBJ2-3	ASSRGLASDTQY
TRBV5-4	TRBJ1-2	ASSPRESYGYT
TRBV6-5	.	ASSPAGGPYEQY
TRBV4-1	TRBJ2-2	ASSNRDSTGELF
TRBV4-2	TRBJ2-5	ASSQGGSRDIQETQY
TRBV15	TRBJ2-1	ATSRLGTSKTYNEQF
TRBV5-4	TRBJ2-7	ASSTTSGSPHEQY
TRBV27	TRBJ2-6	ASSFSGANVLT
TRBV25-1	TRBJ2-5	ASSRQGLRETQY
TRBV6-1	TRBJ2-3	ASSEIAGSTSTDTQY
TRBV5-4	TRBJ2-7	ASSLRDFGNEQY
TRBV19	TRBJ2-1	ASSILTSGMSLYNEQF
TRBV18	TRBJ2-5	ASFRGLRETQY
TRBV5-1	TRBJ2-7	ASSLGAGVREQY
TRBV7-9	TRBJ2-5	SSMGTGVLETQY
TRBV6-5	TRBJ1-5	ASRITRNQPQH
TRBV11-2	TRBJ1-4	ASSFTSAGNEKLF
TRBV27	TRBJ2-7	ASSSSGFDSSTNEQY
TRBV9	TRBJ2-1	ASSTIPSRTSGPYNEQF
TRBV6-1	TRBJ1-4	ASSLGSDRGEKLF